A selection of T cell receptor beta chains follows, all from one sample in a study of blood T cell repertoires in COVID-19. Here immunoSEQ multiplex PCR was the method, and the copy in TCRdb shows in-frame clones only, minus some. Here the sample spans roughly 150,000 clones, more than 65% being singletons. What was sequenced was peripheral blood. These receptors were collected from a woman in her fifties or sixties with COVID-19, enrolled during active disease. CDR3s include the opening cysteine and the closing phenylalanine or tryptophan. D genes are given only for firm matches. Rows may omit the clone size; those that give it use once, few, many or a size class.

J	V	D	size	CDR3	DNA
TRBJ2-7	TRBV3-1/TRBV3-2	TRBD2	.	CASSQALAGYEQYF	TGTGCCAGCAGCCAAGCATTAGCGGGCTACGAGCAGTACTTC
TRBJ2-1	TRBV9	TRBD1	.	CASSVRGTGPTNEQFF	TGTGCCAGCAGCGTACGGGGGACAGGGCCCACCAATGAGCAGTTCTTC
TRBJ2-3	TRBV3-1/TRBV3-2	TRBD1	.	CASSLSDRGPTDTQYF	TGTGCCAGCAGCCTGTCGGACAGGGGGCCCACAGATACGCAGTATTTT
TRBJ1-1	TRBV6-5	.	few	CASSYGSGWTEAFF	TGTGCCAGCAGTTACGGTTCAGGGTGGACTGAAGCTTTCTTT
TRBJ2-5	TRBV4-3	.	.	CASSQGGGLRETQYF	TGCGCCAGCAGCCAAGGTGGAGGTCTCCGGGAGACCCAGTACTTC
TRBJ2-5	TRBV3-1/TRBV3-2	.	.	CASSGEQETQYF	TGTGCCAGCAGCGGAGAGCAAGAGACCCAGTACTTC
TRBJ2-2	TRBV7-9	TRBD2	.	CASSLPPRLAGVTGELFF	TGTGCCAGCAGCTTACCCCCTCGACTAGCGGGGGTCACCGGGGAGCTGTTTTTT
TRBJ1-1	TRBV6-4	.	.	CASSAGTRGEAFF	TGTGCCAGCAGTGCCGGGACCAGGGGTGAAGCTTTCTTT
TRBJ2-2	TRBV6-5	.	few	CASSYGGARGTGELFF	TGTGCCAGCAGTTACGGTGGGGCCCGAGGCACCGGGGAGCTGTTTTTT
TRBJ2-2	TRBV19	.	once	CASRNRQADGELFF	TGTGCCAGTAGGAATAGACAGGCTGACGGGGAGCTGTTTTTT
TRBJ2-3	TRBV7-9	TRBD2	many	CASSREGRRGGLADTQYF	TGTGCCAGCAGCCGGGAGGGGCGGCGGGGGGGCCTCGCAGATACGCAGTATTTT
TRBJ1-1	TRBV29-1	TRBD1	.	CSVGTGGIEAFF	TGCAGCGTTGGGACAGGGGGGATTGAAGCTTTCTTT
TRBJ2-2	TRBV5-1	TRBD1	.	CASSLAFGQGSAGELFF	TGCGCCAGCAGCTTGGCCTTTGGACAGGGGTCGGCCGGGGAGCTGTTTTTT
TRBJ1-2	TRBV5-1	TRBD1	few	CASSFRTGGDYGYTF	TGCGCCAGCAGCTTCCGGACAGGGGGCGACTATGGCTACACCTTC